The T cell receptor (beta chain) under discussion was sequenced for a study of tumour-infiltrating T cells in Burkitt lymphoma. As for the study in general: Overall and progression-free survival were predicted by productive clonality.

The CDR3 spans 13 residues. V was cut by 4 bases and J by 3 bases, with 11 bases left in between. The germline CDR1 and CDR2 sequences are SGHDT and YYEEEE. The assay was immunoSEQ multiplex PCR, and TCRdb's table has in-frame clones only and misses some. The sample yields 11,000 to 15,000 clones, 30% seen once. Sequencing used tumor tissue. This TCR was recovered from a human donor with diffuse large B-cell lymphoma. The V call is TRBV5-6, the J call TRBJ2-7; a possible D gene is TRBD1 (6 bases). CDR3 in DNA: TGTGCCAGCAGCCTGGGGGCAAGCTACGAGCAGTACTTC. This sequence encodes CASSLGASYEQYF.